This T cell receptor beta chain was documented in a study of cytomegalovirus exposure and HLA in healthy donors. Study conclusions and caveats: In a later analysis, TCR association rates varied by HLA locus: DRB1 most, HLA-C fewest. HLA alleles showed associations with approximately 15,000 TCR beta sequences in a later analysis, at a 0.05 false discovery rate.

Although they were nominally healthy when sampled, donors likely had unrecorded immune exposures. Primers: 60 Vbeta forward and 13 Jbeta reverse. Method: immunoSEQ multiplex PCR; TCRdb's copy keeps in-frame clones and lacks some. The sample lists 150,000 to 200,000 clones; 76% were seen once. Between the trimmed V and J ends, which lost 2 bases and 1 base, there was a span of 11 bases. CDR1 is MGHRA and CDR2 is YSYEKL in the germline V gene. The CDR3 has 15 amino acids. Worth noting for this clone: Its antigen remains unidentified. At the DNA level, this CDR3 is encoded by other sequences in the same sample as well.

The sequenced sample was PBMCs. This receptor was identified in a woman aged 30 to 39 in good health and CMV-seropositive. The chain carries TRBV4-1 and TRBJ2-5; perhaps TRBD2 as D (5 bases). DNA of the CDR3: TGCGCCAGCAGCCAATCCCCCGGGATCCAAGAGACCCAGTACTTC. Protein product: CASSQSPGIQETQYF.